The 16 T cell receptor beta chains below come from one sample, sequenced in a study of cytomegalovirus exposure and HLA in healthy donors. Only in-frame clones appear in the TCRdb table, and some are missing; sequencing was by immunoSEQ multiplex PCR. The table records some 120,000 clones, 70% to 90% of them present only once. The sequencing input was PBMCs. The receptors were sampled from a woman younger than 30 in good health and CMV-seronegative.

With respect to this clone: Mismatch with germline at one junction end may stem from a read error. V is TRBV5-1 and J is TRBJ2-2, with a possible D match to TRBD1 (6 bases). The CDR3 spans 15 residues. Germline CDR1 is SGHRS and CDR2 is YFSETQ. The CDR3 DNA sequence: TGTGCCAGCAGCAGGCCAGGGGTCGGAACCGGGGAGCTGTTTTTT. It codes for CASSRPGVGTGELFF. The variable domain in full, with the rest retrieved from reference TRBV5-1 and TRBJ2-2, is KAGVTQTPRYLIKTRGQQVTLSCSPISGHRSVSWYQQTPGQGLQFLFEYFSETQRNKGNFPGRFSGRQFSNSRSEMNVSTLELGDSALYLCASSRPGVGTGELFFGEGSRLTVL.

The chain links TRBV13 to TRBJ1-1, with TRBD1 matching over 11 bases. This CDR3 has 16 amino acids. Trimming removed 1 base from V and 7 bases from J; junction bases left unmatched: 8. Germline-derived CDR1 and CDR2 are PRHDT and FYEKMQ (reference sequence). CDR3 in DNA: TGTGCCAGCAGCTTAGAACGGAGGACAGGGGGCGATGAAGCTTTCTTT. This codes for CASSLERRTGGDEAFF. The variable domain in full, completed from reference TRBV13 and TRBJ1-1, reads AAGVIQSPRHLIKEKRETATLKCYPIPRHDTVYWYQQGPGQDPQFLISFYEKMQSDKGSIPDRFSAQQFSDYHSELNMSSLELGDSALYFCASSLERRTGGDEAFFGQGTRLTVV.

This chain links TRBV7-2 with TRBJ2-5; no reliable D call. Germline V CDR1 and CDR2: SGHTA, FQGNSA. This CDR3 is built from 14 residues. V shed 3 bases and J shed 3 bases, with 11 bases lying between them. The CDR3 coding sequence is TGTGCCAGCAGCTTCAGGTCGTTGGAAGAGACCCAGTACTTC. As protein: CASSFRSLEETQYF.

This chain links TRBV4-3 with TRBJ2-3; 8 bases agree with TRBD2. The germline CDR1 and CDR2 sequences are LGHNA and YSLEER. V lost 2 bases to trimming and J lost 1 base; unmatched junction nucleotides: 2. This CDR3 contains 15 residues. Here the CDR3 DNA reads TGCGCCAGCAGCCAACAAGCGGGGGGCACAGATACGCAGTATTTT. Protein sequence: CASSQQAGGTDTQYF.

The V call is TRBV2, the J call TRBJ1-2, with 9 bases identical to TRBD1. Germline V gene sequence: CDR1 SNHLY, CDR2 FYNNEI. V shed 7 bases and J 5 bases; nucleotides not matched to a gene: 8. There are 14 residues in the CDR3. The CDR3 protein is CASKEGQGVYGYTF. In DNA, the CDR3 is TGTGCCAGCAAGGAGGGACAGGGAGTATATGGCTACACCTTC.

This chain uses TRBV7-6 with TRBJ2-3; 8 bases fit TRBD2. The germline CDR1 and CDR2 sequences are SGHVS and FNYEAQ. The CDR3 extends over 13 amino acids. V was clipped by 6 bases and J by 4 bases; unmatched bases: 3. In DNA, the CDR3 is TGTGCCAGCAGGGCCGGGGGGGCAGATACGCAGTATTTT. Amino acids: CASRAGGADTQYF.

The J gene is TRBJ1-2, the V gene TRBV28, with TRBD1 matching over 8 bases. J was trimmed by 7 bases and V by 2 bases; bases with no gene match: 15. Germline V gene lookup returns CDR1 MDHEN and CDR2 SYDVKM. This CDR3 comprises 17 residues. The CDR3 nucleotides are TGTGCCAGCAGTTTAGGGGTCCGACAGGGGTCCGTCCGTGGCTACACCTTC. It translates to CASSLGVRQGSVRGYTF.

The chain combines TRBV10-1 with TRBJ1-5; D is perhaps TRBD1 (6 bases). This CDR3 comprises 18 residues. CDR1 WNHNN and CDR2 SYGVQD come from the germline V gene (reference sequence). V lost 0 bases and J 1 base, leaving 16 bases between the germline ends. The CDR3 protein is CASSESQRLQGSNQPQHF. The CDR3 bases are TGCGCCAGCAGTGAGTCACAAAGGTTACAGGGCAGCAATCAGCCCCAGCATTTT.

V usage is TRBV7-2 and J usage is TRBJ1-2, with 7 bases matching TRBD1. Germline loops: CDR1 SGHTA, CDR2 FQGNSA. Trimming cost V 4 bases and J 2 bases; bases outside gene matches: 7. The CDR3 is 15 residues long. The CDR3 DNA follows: TGTGCCAGCAGCTCAGACAGGGCGGGAAACTATGGCTACACCTTC. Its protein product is CASSSDRAGNYGYTF. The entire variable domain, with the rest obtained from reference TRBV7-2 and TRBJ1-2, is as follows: GAGVSQSPSNKVTEKGKDVELRCDPISGHTALYWYRQSLGQGLEFLIYFQGNSAPDKSGLPSDRFSAERTGGSVSTLTIQRTQQEDSAVYLCASSSDRAGNYGYTFGSGTRLTVV.

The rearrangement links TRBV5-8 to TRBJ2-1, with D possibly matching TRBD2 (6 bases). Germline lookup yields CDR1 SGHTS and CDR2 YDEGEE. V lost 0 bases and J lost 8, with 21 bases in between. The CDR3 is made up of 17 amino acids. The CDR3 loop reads CASSLAGLAVGADEQFF. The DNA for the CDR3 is TGTGCCAGCAGCTTGGCCGGATTAGCGGTGGGAGCCGATGAGCAGTTCTTC.

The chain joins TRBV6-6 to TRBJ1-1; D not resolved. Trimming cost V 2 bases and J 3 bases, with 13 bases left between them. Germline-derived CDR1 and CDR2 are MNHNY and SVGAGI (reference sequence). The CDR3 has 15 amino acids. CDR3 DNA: TGTGCCAGCAGTTACCCCTCGCCGAGTCACACTGAAGCTTTCTTT. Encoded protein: CASSYPSPSHTEAFF.

Written as DNA, the CDR3 is TGTGCCAGCAGCTTGGCCGTAGCGGGGGGGGAGACCCAGTACTTC. It translates to CASSLAVAGGETQYF. The rearrangement uses TRBV5-4 and TRBJ2-5; TRBD2 matches 11 bases. The CDR3 length is 15 residues. The germline CDR1 and CDR2 sequences are SGHNT and YYREEE (reference sequence). V lost 0 bases, J lost 5 bases, and 3 bases stayed unmatched.

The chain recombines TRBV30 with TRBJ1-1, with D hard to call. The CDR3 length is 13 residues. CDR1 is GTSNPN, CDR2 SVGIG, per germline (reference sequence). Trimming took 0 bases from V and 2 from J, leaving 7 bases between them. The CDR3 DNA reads TGTGCCTGGAGTGTACTGAAAAACACTGAAGCTTTCTTT. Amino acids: CAWSVLKNTEAFF.

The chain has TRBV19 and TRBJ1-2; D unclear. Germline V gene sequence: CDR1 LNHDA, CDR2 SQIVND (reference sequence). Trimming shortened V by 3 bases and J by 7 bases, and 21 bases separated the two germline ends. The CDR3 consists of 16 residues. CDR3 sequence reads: CASSISWARSVFGYTF. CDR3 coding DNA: TGTGCCAGTAGTATTTCTTGGGCGCGATCCGTGTTTGGCTACACCTTC.

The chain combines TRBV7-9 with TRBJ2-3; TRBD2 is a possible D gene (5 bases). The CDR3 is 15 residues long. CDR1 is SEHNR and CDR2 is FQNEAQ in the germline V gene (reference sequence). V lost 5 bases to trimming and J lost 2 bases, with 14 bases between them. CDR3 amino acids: CASSPREGYTDTQYF. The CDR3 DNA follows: TGTGCCAGCAGCCCGAGGGAAGGTTACACAGATACGCAGTATTTT.

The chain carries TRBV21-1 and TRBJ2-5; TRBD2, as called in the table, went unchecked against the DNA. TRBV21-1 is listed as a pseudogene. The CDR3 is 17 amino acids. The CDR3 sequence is CASSKKGSTSAQGTQYF. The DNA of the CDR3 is TGTGCCAGCAGCAAAAAGGGCTCAACTAGCGCTCAAGGGACCCAGTACTTC.